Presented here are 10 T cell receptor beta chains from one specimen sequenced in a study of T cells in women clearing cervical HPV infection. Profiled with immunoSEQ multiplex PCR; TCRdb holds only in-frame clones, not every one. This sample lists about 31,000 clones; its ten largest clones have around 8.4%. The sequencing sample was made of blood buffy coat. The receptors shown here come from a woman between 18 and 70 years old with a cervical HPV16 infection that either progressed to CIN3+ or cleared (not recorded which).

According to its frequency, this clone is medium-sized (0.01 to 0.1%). CDR3 sequence reads: CASSSGTGRSGELFF. The sequenced CDR3 bases are TGTGCCAGCAGCTCCGGGACAGGGAGGTCCGGGGAG. The J gene is TRBJ2-2, the V gene TRBV7-3; 9 bases match TRBD1. Read sequence stops 3 residues before the CDR3 end, and the germline J gene provides the missing end. The CDR3 sequence is 15 residues long. The ends lost 4 bases at V and 6 bases at J; junction bases unmatched: 6. Germline loops: CDR1 SGHTA, CDR2 FQGTGA.

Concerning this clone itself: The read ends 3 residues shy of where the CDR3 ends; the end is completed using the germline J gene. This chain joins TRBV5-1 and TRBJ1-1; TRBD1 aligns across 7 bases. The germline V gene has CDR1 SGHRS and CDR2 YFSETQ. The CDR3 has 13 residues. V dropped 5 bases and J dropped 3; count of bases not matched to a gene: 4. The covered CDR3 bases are TGCGCCAGCAGTTCGGACAGGCACACTGAA. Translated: CASSSDRHTE. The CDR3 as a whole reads CASSSDRHTEAFF.

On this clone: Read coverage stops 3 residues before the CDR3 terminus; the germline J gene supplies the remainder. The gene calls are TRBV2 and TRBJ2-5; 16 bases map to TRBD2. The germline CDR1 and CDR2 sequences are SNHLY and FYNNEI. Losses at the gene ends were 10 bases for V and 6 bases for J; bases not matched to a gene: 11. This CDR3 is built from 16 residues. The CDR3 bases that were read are TGTGCCACCGTCCCCGGGACTAGCGGGAGGGGTCAGACC. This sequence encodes CATVPGTSGRGQT. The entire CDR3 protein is CATVPGTSGRGQTQYF.

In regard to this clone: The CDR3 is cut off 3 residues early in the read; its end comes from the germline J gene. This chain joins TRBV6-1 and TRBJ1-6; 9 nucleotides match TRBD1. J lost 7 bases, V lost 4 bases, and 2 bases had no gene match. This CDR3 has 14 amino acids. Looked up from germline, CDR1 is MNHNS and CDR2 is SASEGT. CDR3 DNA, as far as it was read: TGTGCCAGCAGTGCCGGGACAGGGAATTCACCC. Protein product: CASSAGTGNSP. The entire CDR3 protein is CASSAGTGNSPLHF.

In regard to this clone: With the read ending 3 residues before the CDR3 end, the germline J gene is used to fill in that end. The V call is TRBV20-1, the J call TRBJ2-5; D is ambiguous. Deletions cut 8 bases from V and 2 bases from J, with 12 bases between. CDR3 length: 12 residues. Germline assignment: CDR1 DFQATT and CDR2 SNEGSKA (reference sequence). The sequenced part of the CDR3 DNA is TGCAGTTATAATCAGAGGCAAGAGACC. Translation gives CSYNQRQET. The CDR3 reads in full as CSYNQRQETQYF.

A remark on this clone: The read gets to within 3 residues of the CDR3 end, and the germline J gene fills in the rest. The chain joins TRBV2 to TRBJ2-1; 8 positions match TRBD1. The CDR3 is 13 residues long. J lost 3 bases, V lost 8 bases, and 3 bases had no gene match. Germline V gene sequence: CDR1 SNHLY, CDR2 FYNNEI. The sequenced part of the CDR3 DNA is TGTGCCAGCCGGGACAGGAGCTACAATGAG. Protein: CASRDRSYNE. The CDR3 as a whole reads CASRDRSYNEQFF.

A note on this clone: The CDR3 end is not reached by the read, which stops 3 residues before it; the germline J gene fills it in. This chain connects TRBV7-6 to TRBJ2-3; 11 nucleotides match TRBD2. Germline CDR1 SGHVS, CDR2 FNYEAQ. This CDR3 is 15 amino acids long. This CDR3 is CATATTSGGRETQYF. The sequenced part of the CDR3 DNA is TGTGCCACCGCCACTACTAGCGGGGGCCGGGAGACG.

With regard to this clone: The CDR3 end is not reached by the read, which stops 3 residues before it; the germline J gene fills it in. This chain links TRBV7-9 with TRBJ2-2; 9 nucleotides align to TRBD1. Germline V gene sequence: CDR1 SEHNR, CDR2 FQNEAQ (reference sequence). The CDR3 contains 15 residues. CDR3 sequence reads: CASSKGTGYSEKLFF. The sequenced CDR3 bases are TGTGCCAGCAGCAAAGGGACAGGGTATAGTGAAAAG.

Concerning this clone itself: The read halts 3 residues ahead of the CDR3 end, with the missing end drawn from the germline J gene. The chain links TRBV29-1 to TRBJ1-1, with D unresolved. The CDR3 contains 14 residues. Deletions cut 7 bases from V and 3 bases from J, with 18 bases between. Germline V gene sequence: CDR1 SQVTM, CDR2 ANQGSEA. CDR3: CSAGRRREDTEAFF. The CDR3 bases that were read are TGCAGCGCTGGGAGGCGGCGGGAGGACACTGAA. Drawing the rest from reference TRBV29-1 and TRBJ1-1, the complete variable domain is SAVISQKPSRDICQRGTSLTIQCQVDSQVTMMFWYRQQPGQSLTLIATANQGSEATYESGFVIDKFPISRPNLTFSTLTVSNMSPEDSSIYLCSAGRRREDTEAFFGQGTRLTVV.

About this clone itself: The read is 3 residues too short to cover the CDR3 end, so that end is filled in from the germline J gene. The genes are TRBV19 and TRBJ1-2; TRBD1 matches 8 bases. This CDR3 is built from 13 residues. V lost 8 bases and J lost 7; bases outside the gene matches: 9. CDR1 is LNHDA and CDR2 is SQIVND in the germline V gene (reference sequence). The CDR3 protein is CASSNGQGRGYTF. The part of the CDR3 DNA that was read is TGTGCCAGTTCGAACGGACAGGGTCGTGGC.